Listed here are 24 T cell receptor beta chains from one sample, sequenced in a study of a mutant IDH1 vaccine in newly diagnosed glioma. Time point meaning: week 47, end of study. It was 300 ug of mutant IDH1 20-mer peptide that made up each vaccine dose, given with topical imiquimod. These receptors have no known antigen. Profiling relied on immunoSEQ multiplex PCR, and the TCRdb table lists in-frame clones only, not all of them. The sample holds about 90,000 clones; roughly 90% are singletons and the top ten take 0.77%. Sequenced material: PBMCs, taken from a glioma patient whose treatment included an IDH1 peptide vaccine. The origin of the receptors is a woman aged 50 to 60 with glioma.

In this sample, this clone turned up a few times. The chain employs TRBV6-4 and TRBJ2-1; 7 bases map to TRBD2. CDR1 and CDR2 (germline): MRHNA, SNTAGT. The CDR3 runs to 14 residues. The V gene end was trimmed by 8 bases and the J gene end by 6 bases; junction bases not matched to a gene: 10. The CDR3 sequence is CASGNLTGGNEQFF. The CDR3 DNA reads TGTGCCAGCGGGAATTTAACGGGAGGCAATGAGCAGTTCTTC.

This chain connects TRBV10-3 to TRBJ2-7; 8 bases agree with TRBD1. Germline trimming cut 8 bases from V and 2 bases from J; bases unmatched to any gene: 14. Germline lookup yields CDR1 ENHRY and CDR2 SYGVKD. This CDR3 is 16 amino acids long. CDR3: CAISPDRVMTTYEQYF. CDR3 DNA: TGTGCCATCTCCCCGGACAGGGTAATGACCACCTACGAGCAGTACTTC.

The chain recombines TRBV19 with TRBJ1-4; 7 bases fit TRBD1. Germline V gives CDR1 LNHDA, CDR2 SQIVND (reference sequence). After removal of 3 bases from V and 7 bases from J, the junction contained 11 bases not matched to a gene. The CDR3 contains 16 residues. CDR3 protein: CASSILYRGRSEKLFF. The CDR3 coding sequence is TGTGCCAGTAGTATCCTCTACAGGGGAAGGAGTGAAAAACTGTTTTTT.

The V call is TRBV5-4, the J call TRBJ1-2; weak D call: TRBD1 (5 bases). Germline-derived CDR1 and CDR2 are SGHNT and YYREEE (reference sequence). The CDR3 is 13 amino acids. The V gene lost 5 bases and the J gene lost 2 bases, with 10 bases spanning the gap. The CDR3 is CASRKGENYGYTF. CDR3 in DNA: TGTGCCAGCAGAAAAGGGGAAAACTATGGCTACACCTTC. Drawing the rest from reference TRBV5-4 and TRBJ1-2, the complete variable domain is ETGVTQSPTHLIKTRGQQVTLRCSSQSGHNTVSWYQQALGQGPQFIFQYYREEENGRGNFPPRFSGLQFPNYSSELNVNALELDDSALYLCASRKGENYGYTFGSGTRLTVV.

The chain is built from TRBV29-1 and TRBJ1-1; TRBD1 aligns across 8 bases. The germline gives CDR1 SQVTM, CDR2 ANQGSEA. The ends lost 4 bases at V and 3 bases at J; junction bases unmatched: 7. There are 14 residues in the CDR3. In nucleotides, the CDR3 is TGCAGCGTTGGGGCCGGGACAGGTTACACTGAAGCTTTCTTT. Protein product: CSVGAGTGYTEAFF.

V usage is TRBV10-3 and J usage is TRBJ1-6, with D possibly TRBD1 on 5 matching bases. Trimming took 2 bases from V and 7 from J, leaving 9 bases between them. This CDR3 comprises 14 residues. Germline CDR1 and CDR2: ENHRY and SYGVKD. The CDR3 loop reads CAISEIGVNSPLHF. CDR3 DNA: TGTGCCATCAGTGAGATAGGGGTGAATTCACCCCTCCACTTT.

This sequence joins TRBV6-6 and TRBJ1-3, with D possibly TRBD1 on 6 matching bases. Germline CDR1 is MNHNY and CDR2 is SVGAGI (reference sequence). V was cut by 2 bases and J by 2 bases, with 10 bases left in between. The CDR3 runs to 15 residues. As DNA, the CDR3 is TGTGCCAGCAGTTACCAGGGGAAGGCTGGAAACACCATATATTTT. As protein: CASSYQGKAGNTIYF.

The CDR3 DNA reads as TGTGCCTGGAGTGTACCCCGTGAGTTGTACGAGCAGTACTTC. Translation gives CAWSVPRELYEQYF. The chain uses TRBV30 and TRBJ2-7, with D unresolved. The germline V and J ends were trimmed by 0 bases and 4 bases, with 13 bases remaining between them. The CDR3 runs 14 residues. Looked up from germline, CDR1 is GTSNPN and CDR2 is SVGIG (reference sequence).

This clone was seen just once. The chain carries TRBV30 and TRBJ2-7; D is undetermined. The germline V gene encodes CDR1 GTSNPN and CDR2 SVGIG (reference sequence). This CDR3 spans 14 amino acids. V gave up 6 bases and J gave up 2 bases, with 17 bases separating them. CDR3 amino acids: CACTSTNTAYEQYF. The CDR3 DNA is TGTGCCTGTACGTCGACAAATACCGCCTACGAGCAGTACTTC.

Here the CDR3 reads CASPSGRYNEQFF. The CDR3 DNA sequence: TGTGCCAGCCCGAGCGGGAGGTACAATGAGCAGTTCTTC. V gene TRBV21-1 combines with J gene TRBJ2-1; TRBD2 is the table's D call, not checked against the DNA. TRBV21-1 corresponds to a pseudogene. The CDR3 runs to 13 residues.

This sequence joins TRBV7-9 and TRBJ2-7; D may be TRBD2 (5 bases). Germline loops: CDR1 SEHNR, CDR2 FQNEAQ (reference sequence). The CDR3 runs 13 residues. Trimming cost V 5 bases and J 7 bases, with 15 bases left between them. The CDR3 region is CASSPDFQTEQYF. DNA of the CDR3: TGTGCCAGCAGCCCGGACTTTCAGACGGAGCAGTACTTC.

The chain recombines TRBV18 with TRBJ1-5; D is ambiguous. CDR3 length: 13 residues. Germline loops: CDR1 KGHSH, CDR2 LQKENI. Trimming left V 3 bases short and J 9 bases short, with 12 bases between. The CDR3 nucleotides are TGTGCCAGCTCACCGGACCTTCGGGGGCCCCAGCATTTT. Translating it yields CASSPDLRGPQHF. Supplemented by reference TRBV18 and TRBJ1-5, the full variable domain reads NAGVMQNPRHLVRRRGQEARLRCSPMKGHSHVYWYRQLPEEGLKFMVYLQKENIIDESGMPKERFSAEFPKEGPSILRIQQVVRGDSAAYFCASSPDLRGPQHFGDGTRLSIL.

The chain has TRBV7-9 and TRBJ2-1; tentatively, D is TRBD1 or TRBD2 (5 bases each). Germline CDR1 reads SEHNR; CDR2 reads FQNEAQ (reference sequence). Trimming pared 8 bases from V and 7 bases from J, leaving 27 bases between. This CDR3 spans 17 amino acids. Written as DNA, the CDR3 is TGTGCCAGCCGGGACCGCCCGGGGAAGGCGCCACAAAATGAGCAGTTCTTC. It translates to CASRDRPGKAPQNEQFF.

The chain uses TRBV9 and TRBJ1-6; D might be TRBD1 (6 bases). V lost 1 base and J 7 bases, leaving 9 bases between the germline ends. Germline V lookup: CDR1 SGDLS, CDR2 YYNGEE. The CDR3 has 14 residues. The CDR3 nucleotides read TGTGCCAGCAGCGTAAGGACAGAGAATTCACCCCTCCACTTT. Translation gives CASSVRTENSPLHF. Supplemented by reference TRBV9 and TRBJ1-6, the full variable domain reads DSGVTQTPKHLITATGQRVTLRCSPRSGDLSVYWYQQSLDQGLQFLIQYYNGEERAKGNILERFSAQQFPDLHSELNLSSLELGDSALYFCASSVRTENSPLHFGNGTRLTVT.

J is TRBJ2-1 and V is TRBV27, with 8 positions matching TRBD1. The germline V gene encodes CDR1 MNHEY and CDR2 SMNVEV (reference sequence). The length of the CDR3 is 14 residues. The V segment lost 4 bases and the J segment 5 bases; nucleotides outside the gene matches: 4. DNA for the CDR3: TGTGCCAGCAGTTCGCAGGGGGCAAACAATGAGCAGTTCTTC. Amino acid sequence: CASSSQGANNEQFF.

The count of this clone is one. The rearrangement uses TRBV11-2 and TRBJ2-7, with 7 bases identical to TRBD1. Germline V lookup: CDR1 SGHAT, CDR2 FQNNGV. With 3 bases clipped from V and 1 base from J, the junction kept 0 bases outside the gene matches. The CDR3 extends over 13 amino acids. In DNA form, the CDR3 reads TGTGCCAGCAGCTTGGACAGGTCCTACGAGCAGTACTTC. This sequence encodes CASSLDRSYEQYF.

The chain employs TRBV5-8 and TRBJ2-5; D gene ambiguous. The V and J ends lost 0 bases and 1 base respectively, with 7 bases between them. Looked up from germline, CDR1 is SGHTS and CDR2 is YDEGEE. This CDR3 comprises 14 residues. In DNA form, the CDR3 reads TGTGCCAGCAGCTTGGTGGGCGGCCAAGAGACCCAGTACTTC. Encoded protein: CASSLVGGQETQYF.

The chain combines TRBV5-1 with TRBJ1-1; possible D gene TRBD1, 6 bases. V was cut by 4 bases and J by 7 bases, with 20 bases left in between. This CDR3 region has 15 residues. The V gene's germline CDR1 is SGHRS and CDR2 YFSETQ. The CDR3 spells CASSRTVSFASEAFF. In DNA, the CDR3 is TGCGCCAGCAGCCGGACAGTTTCCTTCGCGAGTGAAGCTTTCTTT.

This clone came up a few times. The CDR3: CASSFLHGLQETQYF. CDR3 coding DNA: TGTGCCAGCAGCTTTTTGCACGGACTCCAAGAGACCCAGTACTTC. The V call is TRBV5-5, the J call TRBJ2-5; perhaps TRBD2 as D (5 bases). The V end was cut by 2 bases, the J end by 1 base, with 12 bases between. CDR3 size: 15 residues. Germline CDR1 and CDR2: SGHKS and YYEKEE (reference sequence). Variable domain in full (rest from reference TRBV5-5 and TRBJ2-5): DAGVTQSPTHLIKTRGQQVTLRCSPISGHKSVSWYQQVLGQGPQFIFQYYEKEERGRGNFPDRFSARQFPNYSSELNVNALLLGDSALYLCASSFLHGLQETQYFGPGTRLLVL.

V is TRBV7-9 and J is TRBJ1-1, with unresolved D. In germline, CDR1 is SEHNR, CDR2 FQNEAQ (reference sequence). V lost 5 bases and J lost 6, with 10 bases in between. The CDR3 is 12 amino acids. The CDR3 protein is CASSPGKSEAFF. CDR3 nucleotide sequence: TGTGCCAGCAGCCCCGGGAAATCTGAAGCTTTCTTT.

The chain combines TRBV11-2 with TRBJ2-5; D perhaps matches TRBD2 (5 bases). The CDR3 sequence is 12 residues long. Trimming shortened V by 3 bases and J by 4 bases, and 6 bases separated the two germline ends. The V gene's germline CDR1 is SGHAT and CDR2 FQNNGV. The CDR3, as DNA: TGTGCCAGCAGCTTCGAGGGAGAGACCCAGTACTTC. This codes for CASSFEGETQYF.

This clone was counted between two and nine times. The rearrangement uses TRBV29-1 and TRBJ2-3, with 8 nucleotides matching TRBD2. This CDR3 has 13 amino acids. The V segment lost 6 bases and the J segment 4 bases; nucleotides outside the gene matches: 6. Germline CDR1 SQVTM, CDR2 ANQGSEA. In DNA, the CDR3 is TGCAGCGTGGACACGGGACTAGCAGATACGCAGTATTTT. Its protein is CSVDTGLADTQYF.

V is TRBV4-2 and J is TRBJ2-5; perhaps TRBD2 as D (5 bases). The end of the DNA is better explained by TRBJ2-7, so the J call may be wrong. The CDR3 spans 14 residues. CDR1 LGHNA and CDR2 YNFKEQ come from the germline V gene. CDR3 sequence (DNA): TGTGCCAGCAGCCAAGATGGAGCGGTCTACGAGCAGTACTTC. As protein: CASSQDGAVYEQYF.

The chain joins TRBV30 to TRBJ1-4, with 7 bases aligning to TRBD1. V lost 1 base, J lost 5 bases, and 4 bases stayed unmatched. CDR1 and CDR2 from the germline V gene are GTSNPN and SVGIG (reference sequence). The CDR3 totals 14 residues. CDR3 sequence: CAWSGWDSNEKLFF. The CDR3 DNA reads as TGTGCCTGGAGTGGGTGGGACAGCAATGAAAAACTGTTTTTT.